Listed here are 23 T cell receptor beta chains from one sample, sequenced in a study of blood T cell dynamics during melanoma immunotherapy. Assay used: immunoSEQ multiplex PCR; TCRdb lists only in-frame clones, some missing. The sample includes 4,000 to 4,500 clones, 84% of them seen just once. Described time point: pre-treatment baseline. The sequenced sample was blood, obtained from a patient treated with checkpoint blockade. The receptors shown here come from a human donor with melanoma.

This clone was counted between two and nine times. V gene TRBV19 combines with J gene TRBJ1-5; D not certain. V lost 6 bases to trimming and J lost 3 bases, with 9 bases between them. This CDR3 contains 13 residues. Germline assignment: CDR1 LNHDA and CDR2 SQIVND (reference sequence). CDR3 loop: CASRWEYNQPQHF. The CDR3, as DNA: TGTGCCAGTAGATGGGAGTACAATCAGCCCCAGCATTTT.

The V and J genes are TRBV5-1 and TRBJ1-4; TRBD1 is a possible D gene (5 bases). V was pared by 2 bases and J by 8 bases, with 16 bases between. This CDR3 has 15 amino acids. Germline values: CDR1 SGHRS, CDR2 YFSETQ. Here the CDR3 reads CASSFDGAGGEKLFF. The CDR3 DNA reads TGCGCCAGCAGCTTCGACGGCGCGGGGGGGGAAAAACTGTTTTTT. The variable domain in full, with the rest retrieved from reference TRBV5-1 and TRBJ1-4, is KAGVTQTPRYLIKTRGQQVTLSCSPISGHRSVSWYQQTPGQGLQFLFEYFSETQRNKGNFPGRFSGRQFSNSRSEMNVSTLELGDSALYLCASSFDGAGGEKLFFGSGTQLSVL.

This chain uses TRBV6-1 with TRBJ1-4; TRBD1 is a possible D gene (5 bases). V was trimmed by 7 bases and J by 4 bases, leaving 13 bases between them. There are 14 residues in the CDR3. Germline values: CDR1 MNHNS, CDR2 SASEGT. CDR3 nucleotides: TGTGCCAGCAACGATGGGGGAAATAATGAAAAACTGTTTTTT. Protein: CASNDGGNNEKLFF.

The V call is TRBV6-1, the J call TRBJ1-3; 7 bases fit TRBD1. Germline CDR1 reads MNHNS; CDR2 reads SASEGT. The CDR3 contains 14 residues. Trimming removed 3 bases from V and 4 bases from J; junction bases left unmatched: 3. The CDR3 spells CASSDMGQGNTIYF. The CDR3 nucleotides are TGTGCCAGCAGTGATATGGGACAGGGAAACACCATATATTTT.

This chain uses TRBV5-1 with TRBJ2-3; D is possibly TRBD2 (6 bases). CDR1 is SGHRS and CDR2 is YFSETQ in the germline V gene. V lost 4 bases to trimming and J lost 1 base, with 10 bases between them. CDR3 length: 14 amino acids. This CDR3 reads CASSPIAGTDTQYF. CDR3 nucleotide sequence: TGCGCCAGCAGCCCGATAGCGGGCACAGATACGCAGTATTTT.

The CDR3 here is CASSPSGTPNEKLFF. The CDR3 DNA is TGTGCCAGCAGCCCCTCCGGGACTCCCAATGAAAAACTGTTTTTT. The genes are TRBV11-1 and TRBJ1-4; TRBD1 might be the D (5 bases). V was trimmed by 5 bases and J by 5 bases, leaving 15 bases between them. CDR3 length: 15 amino acids. Germline-derived CDR1 and CDR2 are SGHAT and FQDESV (reference sequence).

The gene calls are TRBV4-3 and TRBJ1-1; no clear D gene. Germline CDR1 LGHNA, CDR2 YSLEER. The CDR3 is 16 residues long. The V end was cut by 3 bases, the J end by 4 bases, with 18 bases between. CDR3 DNA sequence: TGCGCCAGCAGCCAGTCCTCAAGCGGCAGATTCACTGAAGCTTTCTTT. As protein: CASSQSSSGRFTEAFF.

This clone was picked up a small number of times. V and J are TRBV6-5 and TRBJ1-2; TRBD1 matches at 9 bases. The length of the CDR3 is 14 residues. The V and J ends lost 6 bases and 8 bases, in that order; junction bases with no gene match: 10. Germline V gives CDR1 MNHEY, CDR2 SVGAGI. The CDR3 coding sequence is TGTGCCAGCAGAATGGGACAGGGCGCAGGAGGCTACACCTTC. The encoded protein is CASRMGQGAGGYTF.

The sample holds a few counts of this clone. This rearrangement joins TRBV7-8 to TRBJ2-7, with TRBD1 matching over 8 bases. Per germline, CDR1 SGHVS and CDR2 FQNEAQ. The J segment lost 6 bases and the V segment lost 0 bases, leaving 4 bases of the junction unmatched. The CDR3 runs 14 residues. This CDR3 reads CASSLAQGAAEQYF. In nucleotides, the CDR3 is TGTGCCAGCAGCTTAGCGCAGGGGGCTGCCGAGCAGTACTTC. The full variable domain, its missing parts supplied by reference TRBV7-8 and TRBJ2-7, is GAGVSQSPRYKVAKRGQDVALRCDPISGHVSLFWYQQALGQGPEFLTYFQNEAQLDKSGLPSDRFFAERPEGSVSTLKIQRTQQEDSAVYLCASSLAQGAAEQYFGPGTRLTVT.

V is TRBV15 and J is TRBJ1-5; perhaps TRBD1 as D (5 bases). The V and J ends lost 1 base and 7 bases respectively, with 8 bases between them. Germline V gene data show CDR1 as LNHNV and CDR2 as YYDKDF (reference sequence). The CDR3 consists of 13 residues. As DNA, the CDR3 is TGTGCCACCAGCAGAGGGGGCGAACAGCCCCAGCATTTT. It is translated as CATSRGGEQPQHF.

This clone was seen a single time. This chain connects TRBV5-5 to TRBJ1-3, with D unclear. The CDR3 loop spans 17 amino acids. Germline V gives CDR1 SGHKS, CDR2 YYEKEE (reference sequence). Trimming removed 2 bases from V and 0 bases from J, with 15 bases in between. CDR3 region: CASSFLGQASSGNTIYF. The CDR3 nucleotides read TGTGCCAGCAGCTTTCTCGGGCAGGCAAGCTCTGGAAACACCATATATTTT. Complete variable domain (other parts from reference TRBV5-5 and TRBJ1-3): DAGVTQSPTHLIKTRGQQVTLRCSPISGHKSVSWYQQVLGQGPQFIFQYYEKEERGRGNFPDRFSARQFPNYSSELNVNALLLGDSALYLCASSFLGQASSGNTIYFGEGSWLTVV.

This chain connects TRBV4-1 to TRBJ1-3; 7 positions match TRBD1. Germline V CDR1 and CDR2: MGHRA, YSYEKL. The CDR3 contains 13 residues. Losses at the gene ends were 0 bases for V and 9 bases for J; bases not matched to a gene: 2. As DNA, the CDR3 is TGCGCCAGCAGCCAAGAACGGGACAGCACCATATATTTT. This sequence encodes CASSQERDSTIYF.

The chain is built from TRBV13 and TRBJ2-7; 9 bases fit TRBD2. CDR3 length: 14 amino acids. Germline V gene sequence: CDR1 PRHDT, CDR2 FYEKMQ (reference sequence). Trimming took 0 bases from V and 7 from J; bases not matched to a gene: 4. DNA of the CDR3: TGTGCCAGCAGCTTAGGGAGACTAGCGGCGGAGCAGTACTTC. It codes for CASSLGRLAAEQYF.

V usage is TRBV27 and J usage is TRBJ1-5; no clear D. Germline-derived CDR1 and CDR2 are MNHEY and SMNVEV (reference sequence). The length of the CDR3 is 14 residues. The germline V and J ends were trimmed by 3 bases and 7 bases, with 13 bases remaining between them. Here the CDR3 reads CASSFTVTSQPQHF. CDR3 DNA sequence: TGTGCCAGCAGTTTTACAGTCACTTCGCAGCCCCAGCATTTT.

The genes are TRBV6-6 and TRBJ1-4, with no clear D. The germline V gene encodes CDR1 MNHNY and CDR2 SVGAGI (reference sequence). The CDR3 spans 14 residues. V was cut by 4 bases and J by 7 bases, with 13 bases left in between. CDR3 in amino acids: CASSWSQETEKLFF. The CDR3 DNA reads as TGTGCCAGCAGTTGGAGTCAGGAGACTGAAAAACTGTTTTTT.

V usage is TRBV7-2 and J usage is TRBJ2-7; D not resolved. The germline V and J ends were trimmed by 5 bases and 2 bases, with 13 bases remaining between them. The CDR3 extends over 14 amino acids. The germline V gene has CDR1 SGHTA and CDR2 FQGNSA. DNA of the CDR3: TGTGCCAGCAGCCCGGGCTATTCTGCCTACGAGCAGTACTTC. It codes for CASSPGYSAYEQYF.

The CDR3 region is CASSHVAGGPSYEQYF. Here the CDR3 DNA reads TGTGCCAGCAGCCACGTAGCGGGGGGACCTTCCTACGAGCAGTACTTC. The chain joins TRBV4-2 to TRBJ2-7; 10 bases line up with TRBD2. CDR3 length equals 16 residues. J lost 1 base, V lost 3 bases, and 6 bases had no gene match. The germline CDR1 and CDR2 sequences are LGHNA and YNFKEQ.

CDR3 sequence (DNA): TGTGCCAGCAGCCCCTCCACCGGGACAGCTAACTATGGCTACACCTTC. Protein sequence: CASSPSTGTANYGYTF. This chain connects TRBV7-8 to TRBJ1-2, with 7 nucleotides matching TRBD1. The V gene end was trimmed by 5 bases and the J gene end by 0 bases; junction bases not matched to a gene: 9. From germline, CDR1 is SGHVS and CDR2 FQNEAQ. This CDR3 has 16 amino acids.

The V call is TRBV9, the J call TRBJ1-1; D remains ambiguous. Germline assignment: CDR1 SGDLS and CDR2 YYNGEE. V lost 1 base and J lost 5, with 12 bases in between. The CDR3 covers 14 residues. CDR3 region: CASSVQATGTEAFF. The CDR3 DNA reads as TGTGCCAGCAGCGTACAGGCCACGGGGACTGAAGCTTTCTTT.

The J gene is TRBJ1-4, the V gene TRBV19; 10 bases align to TRBD1. The germline gives CDR1 LNHDA, CDR2 SQIVND (reference sequence). V lost 8 bases to trimming and J lost 8 bases; unmatched junction nucleotides: 8. This CDR3 comprises 14 residues. CDR3 nucleotides: TGTGCCAGTCATGACAGGGGGCGCCCCGAAAAACTGTTTTTT. It codes for CASHDRGRPEKLFF.

The J gene is TRBJ2-7, the V gene TRBV11-2, with D possibly TRBD2 on 6 matching bases. Germline V CDR1 and CDR2: SGHAT, FQNNGV. Between the trimmed V and J ends, which lost 0 bases and 5 bases, there was a span of 14 bases. The CDR3 covers 15 residues. Here the CDR3 reads CASSLESAGTHEQYF. CDR3 sequence (DNA): TGTGCCAGCAGCTTAGAAAGCGCAGGGACTCACGAGCAGTACTTC. The full variable domain, its missing parts supplied by reference TRBV11-2 and TRBJ2-7, is EAGVAQSPRYKIIEKRQSVAFWCNPISGHATLYWYQQILGQGPKLLIQFQNNGVVDDSQLPKDRFSAERLKGVDSTLKIQPAKLEDSAVYLCASSLESAGTHEQYFGPGTRLTVT.

The rearrangement joins TRBV7-2 to TRBJ2-7; no reliable D call. V was pared by 4 bases and J by 6 bases, with 10 bases between. CDR1 and CDR2 from the germline V gene are SGHTA and FQGNSA. This CDR3 contains 12 residues. Written as DNA, the CDR3 is TGTGCCAGCAGCTCGACCCCTTCCGAGCAGTACTTC. Translated: CASSSTPSEQYF.

This chain uses TRBV30 with TRBJ1-5; D is perhaps TRBD1 (5 bases). CDR1 is GTSNPN and CDR2 is SVGIG in the germline V gene (reference sequence). There are 14 residues in the CDR3. With 1 base removed from V and 6 bases from J, the gap between germline ends came to 13 bases. The CDR3 DNA reads TGTGCCTGGAGTGGCCAGGGACTCGGTCAGCCCCAGCATTTT. It is translated as CAWSGQGLGQPQHF.